This TCR beta chain is drawn from a study of blood T cells in healthy people across ages. With a J-beta primer mix and a sample-barcoded 5' primer, a second PCR ran 7 to 11 cycles. One entry per CDR3 protein, called by TCRdb with MiXCR from the 5' RACE reads. The sample contains about 580,000 distinct CDR3 sequences, more than 45% of which appear only once. This clonotype was seen a handful of times. The antigen remains unidentified. This CDR3 spans 12 amino acids. The germline V gene encodes CDR1 DFQATT and CDR2 SNEGSKA (reference sequence). Trimming removed 6 bases at V and 0 bases at J, with 9 bases between. Study observations and caveats: TCR beta diversity per million T cells fell roughly linearly with age. Diversity was higher, and naive CD4+ cells more numerous, in long-lived donors than in aged donors. It was held that the diversity estimates obtained from one million T cells were underestimates.

The rearrangement joins TRBV20-1 to TRBJ2-7; D possibly uses TRBD1 or TRBD2 (5 bases each). The TCR originated in an elderly man in good health. Sequenced: blood. CDR3 protein: CSAGASSYEQYF. The CDR3 bases are TGCAGTGCCGGGGCGAGCTCCTACGAGCAGTACTTC.